A single T cell receptor (beta chain) is shown here with its context. Its antigen is unknown. The sample originates from a study of breast tumors, draining lymph nodes, adjacent tissues. Study outcomes and limitations: Findings are consistent with lymph node origin and intratumoral expansion of most tumor T cells. Compared with basal-like, luminal-like tumors shared significantly more repertoire with nontumor tissue. Tumors had less TCR diversity than lymph nodes, more than nontumor tissue. Data only fit, rather than demonstrated, lymph node origin of most tumor T cells.

TCRdb re-called the multiplex PCR reads through MiXCR, storing one row per CDR3 protein. The sample lists about 21,000 distinct CDR3 sequences, 45% to 65% occurring once. Germline CDR1 MGHRA, CDR2 YSYEKL. V shed 0 bases, J shed 5 bases, and the junction held 13 bases outside the gene matches. The CDR3 length is 18 residues. The sequence came from a female donor with breast cancer. Some clones in this sample may be carry-over from other donors' samples. The chain combines TRBV4-1 with TRBJ1-2; 9 bases match TRBD1. Sequencing used breast tumor tissue. The CDR3 DNA reads TGCGCCAGCAGCCAAGAAGGGACCGGGACAGGGTCGTCTTATGGCTACACCTTC. It yields the protein CASSQEGTGTGSSYGYTF.